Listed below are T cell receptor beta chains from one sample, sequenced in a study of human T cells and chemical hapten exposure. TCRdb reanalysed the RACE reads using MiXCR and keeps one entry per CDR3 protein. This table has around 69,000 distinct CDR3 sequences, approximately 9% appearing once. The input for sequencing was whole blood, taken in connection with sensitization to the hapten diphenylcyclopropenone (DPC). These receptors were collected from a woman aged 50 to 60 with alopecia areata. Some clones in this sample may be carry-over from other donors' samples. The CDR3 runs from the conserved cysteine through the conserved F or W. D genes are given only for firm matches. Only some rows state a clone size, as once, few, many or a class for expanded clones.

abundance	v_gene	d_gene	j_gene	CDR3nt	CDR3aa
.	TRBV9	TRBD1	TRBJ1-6	TGTGCCAGCAGCGAGACAGGGGACTATAATTCACCCCTCCACTTT	CASSETGDYNSPLHF
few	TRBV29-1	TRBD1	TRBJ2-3	TGCAGCGTGGGGGACAGGACTGTTGTAAATACGCAGTATTTT	CSVGDRTVVNTQYF
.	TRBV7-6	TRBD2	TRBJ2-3	TGTGCCAGCAGCCCCCTAGCGGGGGGGTCCCTAGGCACAGATACGCAGTATTTT	CASSPLAGGSLGTDTQYF
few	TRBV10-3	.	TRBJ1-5	TGTGCCATCAGTGAAGGGGGGGAGGGTCAGCCCCAGCATTTT	CAISEGGEGQPQHF
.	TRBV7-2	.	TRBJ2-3	TGTGCCAGCAGCTTTAGGAGCGGAGCTAGCACAGATACGCAGTATTTT	CASSFRSGASTDTQYF
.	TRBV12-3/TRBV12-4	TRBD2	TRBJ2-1	TGTGCCAGCAGTTTTACTAGCGGGGGGGCCGCAATCGTCTTC	CASSFTSGGAAIVF
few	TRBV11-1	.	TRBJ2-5	TGTGCCAGCAGCTTAAACAGGGCAGAGACCCAGTACTTC	CASSLNRAETQYF
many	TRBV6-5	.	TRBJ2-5	TGTGCCAGCAGCTTAGGGGAGACCCAGTACTTC	CASSLGETQYF
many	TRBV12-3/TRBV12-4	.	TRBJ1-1	TGTGCCAGCAGTTTAACCCAGGGGACTGAAGCTTTCTTT	CASSLTQGTEAFF
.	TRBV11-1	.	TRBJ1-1	TGTGCCAGCAGCCCAGGAGGGCCCGTGACTGAAGCTTTCTTT	CASSPGGPVTEAFF
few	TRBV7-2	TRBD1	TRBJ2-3	TGTGCCAGCAGCCCGAGGGACAGAGGCACAGATACGCAGTATTTT	CASSPRDRGTDTQYF
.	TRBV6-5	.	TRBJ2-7	TGTGCCAGCAGTCCCTCCCGGGGCGGCGAGCAGTACTTC	CASSPSRGGEQYF
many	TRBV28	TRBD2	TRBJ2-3	TGTGCCAGCAGTTTACTAGCGGGAGTCACGGATACGCAGTATTTT	CASSLLAGVTDTQYF
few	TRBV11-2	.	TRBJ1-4	TGTGCCAGCAGCTTAGGCCCCGAAAAACTGTTTTTT	CASSLGPEKLFF
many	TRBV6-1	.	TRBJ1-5	TGTGCCAGCAGTGAGGGGGGGAGCAATCAGCCCCAGCATTTT	CASSEGGSNQPQHF
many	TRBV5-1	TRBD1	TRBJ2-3	TGCGCCAGCAGCCTCCGGACAGGGGGGGCAGATACGCAGTATTTT	CASSLRTGGADTQYF
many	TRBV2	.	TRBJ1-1	TGTGCCAGCAGTGGGGGGCCTGAAGCTTTCTTT	CASSGGPEAFF
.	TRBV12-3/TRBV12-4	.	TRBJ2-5	TGTGCCAGCAGGTTAGGAGGGACATCTCAAGAGACCCAGTACTTC	CASRLGGTSQETQYF
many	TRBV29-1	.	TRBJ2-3	TGCAGCGTTGACTGGACAGCGGCTAGCACAGATACGCAGTATTTT	CSVDWTAASTDTQYF
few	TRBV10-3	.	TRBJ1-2	TGTGCCATCAGTCCACAGGGAGTGGGCTACACCTTC	CAISPQGVGYTF
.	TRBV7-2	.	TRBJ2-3	TGTGCCAGCAGCTTACGCGGGAGAGGGGGCGATACGCAGTATTTT	CASSLRGRGGDTQYF
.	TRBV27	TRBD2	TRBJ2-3	TGTGCCAGCAGTTTGGGCGGGGGGGCCTTGTGGACAGATACGCAGTATTTT	CASSLGGGALWTDTQYF
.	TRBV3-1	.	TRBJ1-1	TGTGCCAGCAGCCAATTAGACAGCCCTAACACTGAAGCTTTCTTT	CASSQLDSPNTEAFF
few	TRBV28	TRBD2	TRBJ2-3	TGTGCCTTGCGGGGACTACAGAGCACAGATACGCAGTATTTT	CALRGLQSTDTQYF
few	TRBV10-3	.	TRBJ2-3	TGTGCCATCGCGGAATACGGCGGCACAGATACGCAGTATTTT	CAIAEYGGTDTQYF
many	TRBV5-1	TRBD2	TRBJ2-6	TGCGCCAGCAGCCCTGATCCCCCCCGACTAGCGGTCTCTGGGGCCAACGTCCTGACTTTC	CASSPDPPRLAVSGANVLTF
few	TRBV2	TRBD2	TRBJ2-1	TGTGCCAGCAGTGAGGGCGGGAGCGGTCATGAGCAGTTCTTC	CASSEGGSGHEQFF
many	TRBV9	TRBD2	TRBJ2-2	TGTGCCAGCAGCCTCGGACTAGCGGGAGGAAACACCGGGGAGCTGTTTTTT	CASSLGLAGGNTGELFF
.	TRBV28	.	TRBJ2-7	TGTGCCAGCGGTCAAACGTGGGAGCAGTACTTC	CASGQTWEQYF
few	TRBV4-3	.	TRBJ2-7	TGCGCCAGCAGCCAAGATGTCGCAGGCTACGAGCAGTACTTC	CASSQDVAGYEQYF
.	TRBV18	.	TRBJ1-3	TGTGCCAGCTCGCCCGGGAGCTCTGGAAACACCATATATTTT	CASSPGSSGNTIYF
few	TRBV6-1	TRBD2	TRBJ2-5	TGTGCCAGCAAGGGTGGGACTAGCGGGGGGTTCCAAGAGACCCAGTACTTC	CASKGGTSGGFQETQYF
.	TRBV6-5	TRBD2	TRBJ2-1	TGTGCCAGCAGTTACAGTGGCGGGGGTAATGAGCAGTTCTTC	CASSYSGGGNEQFF
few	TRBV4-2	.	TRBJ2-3	TGTGCCAGCAGTCTGAGTAGCGGAGGCATCACAGATACGCAGTATTTT	CASSLSSGGITDTQYF
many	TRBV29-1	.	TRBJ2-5	TGCAGCGTTGGATTGGCAGGAACGAGACAAGAGACCCAGTACTTC	CSVGLAGTRQETQYF
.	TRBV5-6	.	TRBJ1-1	TGTGCCAGCAGCCTCACGGGCCCCATCGCCGCTGAAGCTTTCTTT	CASSLTGPIAAEAFF
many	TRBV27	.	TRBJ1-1	TGTGCCAGCAGTTTATTCACGCAGGACACTGAAGCTTTCTTT	CASSLFTQDTEAFF
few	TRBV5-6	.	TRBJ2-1	TGTGCCAGCAGCCTAGCTGGGGCGGATGAGCAGTTCTTC	CASSLAGADEQFF
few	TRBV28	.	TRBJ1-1	TGTGCCAGCAGTCTTCTTGGGGGGGTAACTGAAGCTTTCTTT	CASSLLGGVTEAFF
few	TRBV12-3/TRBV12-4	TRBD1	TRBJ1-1	TGTGCCAGCAGTTTACGGGGACAGAGGAACACTGAAGCTTTCTTT	CASSLRGQRNTEAFF
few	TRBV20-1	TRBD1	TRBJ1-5	TGCAGTGCTGGACGACAGGGTCGGGGCAATCAGCCCCAGCATTTT	CSAGRQGRGNQPQHF
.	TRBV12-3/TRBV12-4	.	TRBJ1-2	TGTGCCAGCAGCTTTAGGGCCGGTGGCTACACCTTC	CASSFRAGGYTF
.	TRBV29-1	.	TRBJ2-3	TGCAGCGTTGGGCGGGGTCGACATACGCAGTATTTT	CSVGRGRHTQYF
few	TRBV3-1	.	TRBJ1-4	TGTGCCAGCAGCCCTCGGACAGCAACTAATGAAAAACTGTTTTTT	CASSPRTATNEKLFF
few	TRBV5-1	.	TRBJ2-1	TGCGCCAGCAGCTTGACAGGGAAAGGGCAGTTCTTC	CASSLTGKGQFF
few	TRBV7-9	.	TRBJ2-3	TGTGCCAGCAGCTTCTCGAGAGATACAGATACGCAGTATTTT	CASSFSRDTDTQYF
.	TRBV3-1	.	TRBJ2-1	TGTGCCAGCAGCCAATTTGGCAGGGGCAATGAGCAGTTCTTC	CASSQFGRGNEQFF
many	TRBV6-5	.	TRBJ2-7	TGTGCCAGCAGTTACTCGGGGGCCTACGAGCAGTACTTC	CASSYSGAYEQYF
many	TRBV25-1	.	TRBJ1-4	TGTGCCAGCAGGGACAGAGTTAATGAAAAACTGTTTTTT	CASRDRVNEKLFF
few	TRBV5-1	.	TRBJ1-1	TGCGCCACGATGGACCGGCTGGGCACTGAAGCTTTCTTT	CATMDRLGTEAFF
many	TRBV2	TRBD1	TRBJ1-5	TGTGCCAGCAGGAAGGACAGGGGGGACAATCAGCCCCAGCATTTT	CASRKDRGDNQPQHF
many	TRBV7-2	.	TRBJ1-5	TGTGCCAGCAGCTATCAGGGTCAGCCCCAGCATTTT	CASSYQGQPQHF
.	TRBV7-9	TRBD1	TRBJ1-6	TGTGCCAGCAGCTTAGGATGGACAGGGGATAATTCACCCCTCCACTTT	CASSLGWTGDNSPLHF
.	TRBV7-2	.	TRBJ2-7	TGTGCCAGCAGCTTAGTGGCGTCCCGGGGCTCCGAGCAGTACTTC	CASSLVASRGSEQYF
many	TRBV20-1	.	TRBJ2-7	TGCAGTGCTAGTTTTAGGGAAAACGAGCAGTACTTC	CSASFRENEQYF
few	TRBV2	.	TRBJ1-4	TGTGCCAGCAGGGTCGGCCCAATGGGGGAAGAAAAACTGTTTTTT	CASRVGPMGEEKLFF
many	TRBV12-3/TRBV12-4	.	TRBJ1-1	TGTGCCAGCAGCCTTTTTAGGGGAACTGAAGCTTTCTTT	CASSLFRGTEAFF
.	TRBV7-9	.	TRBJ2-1	TGTGCCAGCAGCCTCATCCCGGGGGATGAGCAGTTCTTC	CASSLIPGDEQFF
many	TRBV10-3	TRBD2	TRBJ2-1	TGTGCCGTAAAGACTAGCGGGACAAACAATGAGCAGTTCTTC	CAVKTSGTNNEQFF